These T cell receptor beta chains were read from a single sample in a study of circulating and synovial CD4+ cells in juvenile arthritis. TCRdb's copy holds only in-frame clones and misses some; the assay was immunoSEQ multiplex PCR. The top ten clones hold roughly 0.7% of a sample with 34,000 or so clones, approximately 94% of them seen once. Sequenced input: CD4+ T cells from blood. These receptors all stem from a human donor with juvenile idiopathic arthritis. Each CDR3 is given with its conserved first and last residue. The D gene is left open where the match is weak. Not all rows give a size; the values are once, few, many and, for expanded clones, a class.

clone_size	d_call	v_call	j_call	cdr3_aa	cdr3_nt
.	TRBD1	TRBV18	TRBJ1-5	CASSLGTGDSNQPQHF	TGTGCCAGCTCACTCGGGACAGGCGATAGCAATCAGCCCCAGCATTTT
.	TRBD1	TRBV14	TRBJ1-1	CASSPGTGGFRAFF	TGTGCCAGCAGCCCTGGGACAGGGGGTTTCCGAGCTTTCTTT
.	TRBD1	TRBV6-1	TRBJ1-3	CASSEGDSPSIPIYF	TGTGCCAGCAGTGAAGGGGACAGCCCTAGTATTCCCATATATTTT
.	TRBD1	TRBV6-1	TRBJ2-3	CASSSGTGPTDTQYF	TGTGCCAGCAGTTCCGGGACAGGGCCCACAGATACGCAGTATTTT
.	TRBD1	TRBV6-1	TRBJ1-1	CASSGRQGIDSNTEAFF	TGTGCCAGCAGTGGAAGACAGGGAATTGATTCGAACACTGAAGCTTTCTTT
once	TRBD1	TRBV7-2	TRBJ2-5	CASRRGQGIETQYF	TGTGCCAGCAGGAGGGGGCAGGGGATAGAGACCCAGTACTTC
.	.	TRBV5-4	TRBJ1-2	CASSLGGNYGYTF	TGTGCCAGCAGCTTGGGAGGTAACTATGGCTACACCTTC
.	TRBD1	TRBV5-1	TRBJ1-2	CASSLNEGATF	TGCGCCAGCAGCTTGAATGAGGGGGCCACCTTC
.	.	TRBV7-2	TRBJ1-2	CASSPNDGNYGYTF	TGTGCCAGCAGCCCAAATGACGGGAACTATGGCTACACCTTC
.	TRBD2	TRBV4-3	TRBJ2-7	CASSLTVLAGGVYEQYF	TGCGCCAGCAGCCTCACCGTACTAGCGGGGGGCGTCTACGAGCAGTACTTC
.	.	TRBV5-5	TRBJ2-1	CASSLEQGTYNEQFF	TGTGCCAGCAGCTTGGAACAGGGAACCTACAATGAGCAGTTCTTC
.	.	TRBV6-1	TRBJ2-7	CASRRQASDSYEQYF	TGTGCCAGCAGGAGACAGGCGAGTGACTCCTACGAGCAGTACTTC
.	TRBD1	TRBV10-3	TRBJ2-2	CATMTGGGTGELFF	TGTGCCACTATGACAGGGGGCGGCACCGGGGAGCTGTTTTTT
.	TRBD1	TRBV7-9	TRBJ2-3	CASSFVPGGGTDTQYF	TGTGCCAGCAGCTTTGTTCCAGGGGGCGGCACAGATACGCAGTATTTT
.	TRBD1	TRBV15	TRBJ1-5	CATSRVDRDDQPQHF	TGTGCCACCAGCAGAGTTGACAGGGATGATCAGCCCCAGCATTTT
.	.	TRBV4-1	TRBJ2-2	CASSQAGGSKTGELFF	TGCGCCAGCAGCCAAGCGGGGGGCTCGAAGACCGGGGAGCTGTTTTTT
.	.	TRBV6-5	TRBJ1-6	CASTLKRTGGSPLHF	TGTGCCAGCACTCTAAAGCGGACGGGGGGCTCACCCCTCCACTTT
.	TRBD1	TRBV19	TRBJ2-3	CASSLGQYTDTQYF	TGTGCCAGTAGTCTGGGACAGTACACAGATACGCAGTATTTT
.	TRBD1	TRBV4-1	TRBJ1-6	CASSQERGRGQGHSPLHF	TGCGCCAGCAGCCAAGAAAGGGGTCGAGGACAGGGCCATTCACCCCTCCACTTT
.	TRBD1	TRBV5-1	TRBJ1-5	CVSSTGQGNQPQHF	TGCGTCAGCAGCACCGGACAGGGGAATCAGCCCCAGCATTTT
.	TRBD2	TRBV5-4	TRBJ2-5	CASSIGLAHETQYF	TGTGCCAGCAGCATAGGACTAGCCCACGAGACCCAGTACTTC
.	TRBD2	TRBV19	TRBJ2-3	CASSPHSTAGGAGDTQYF	TGTGCCAGTAGTCCTCACTCCACGGCCGGGGGGGCCGGTGATACGCAGTATTTT
once	TRBD1	TRBV5-6	TRBJ1-4	CASSLYWDSTGKLFF	TGTGCCAGCAGCTTGTACTGGGACAGCACTGGAAAACTGTTTTTT
.	.	TRBV2	TRBJ2-3	CAFSAAGNTDTQYF	TGTGCCTTCTCGGCCGCGGGGAACACAGATACGCAGTATTTT
.	.	TRBV5-5	TRBJ2-7	CASSLQGLHEQYF	TGTGCCAGCAGCCTCCAGGGTCTTCACGAGCAGTACTTC
.	.	TRBV6-1	TRBJ1-6	CASSDGLQVPSNSPLHF	TGTGCCAGCAGTGATGGTCTACAGGTTCCATCTAATTCACCCCTCCACTTT
.	.	TRBV21-1	TRBJ2-2	CASSKPKRDRGNTGELFF	TGTGCCAGCAGCAAACCAAAACGGGACAGGGGGAACACCGGGGAGCTGTTTTTT
.	.	TRBV4-2	TRBJ1-2	CASSQGPGARYGYTF	TGTGCCAGCAGCCAAGGTCCAGGGGCTAGGTATGGCTACACCTTC
.	.	TRBV5-4	TRBJ1-2	CASSHDGGRYYGYTF	TGTGCCAGCAGCCATGATGGGGGCAGATACTATGGCTACACCTTC
.	.	TRBV4-2	TRBJ2-7	CASSARGETDLVVDEQYF	TGTGCCAGCAGCGCCCGTGGAGAGACAGACTTGGTCGTCGACGAGCAGTACTTC
.	.	TRBV6-1	TRBJ1-1	CASSEYKGSKNTEAFF	TGTGCCAGCAGTGAGTATAAGGGGTCGAAGAACACTGAAGCTTTCTTT
.	TRBD1	TRBV11-3	TRBJ2-7	CASSLGWTGEDEQYF	TGTGCCAGCAGCTTGGGCTGGACAGGGGAGGACGAGCAGTACTTC
.	TRBD2	TRBV4-1	TRBJ2-7	CASSLRTSGGQSSYEQYF	TGCGCCAGCAGCCTCCGGACTAGCGGGGGCCAGAGCTCCTACGAGCAGTACTTC
.	TRBD2	TRBV11-3	TRBJ2-1	CASSLKRGGGAYNEQFF	TGTGCCAGCAGCTTAAAGAGAGGCGGGGGGGCCTACAATGAGCAGTTCTTC
.	.	TRBV29-1	TRBJ1-2	CSVNKGVPNYGYTF	TGCAGCGTTAACAAAGGGGTCCCTAACTATGGCTACACCTTC
.	TRBD1	TRBV11-1	TRBJ1-2	CASSLVAGGGYGYTF	TGTGCCAGCAGCTTAGTCGCAGGGGGCGGCTATGGCTACACCTTC
.	.	TRBV30	TRBJ2-5	CAWSVRVETQYF	TGTGCCTGGAGTGTACGGGTAGAGACCCAGTACTTC
.	.	TRBV5-1	TRBJ1-1	CASSLYGQNTEAFF	TGCGCCAGCAGCTTGTACGGACAGAACACTGAAGCTTTCTTT
.	.	TRBV9	TRBJ1-6	CASSVGRTYNSPLHF	TGTGCCAGCAGCGTAGGGAGGACCTATAATTCCCCCCTCCACTTT
.	.	TRBV2	TRBJ1-5	CASATGSRTKNQPQHF	TGTGCCAGTGCCACAGGTAGCCGGACGAAAAATCAGCCCCAGCATTTT
.	.	TRBV18	TRBJ2-7	CASSPTRGGSYEQYF	TGTGCCAGCTCACCCACAAGGGGTGGGTCCTACGAGCAGTACTTC
.	TRBD2	TRBV5-4	TRBJ2-1	CASSSVPGTSGGSSYNEQFF	TGTGCCAGCAGCTCCGTACCCGGGACTAGCGGGGGGAGCTCCTACAATGAGCAGTTCTTC
.	TRBD2	TRBV6-1	TRBJ2-5	CASSRGGQETQYF	TGTGCCAGCTCACGGGGGGGACAAGAGACCCAGTACTTC
.	TRBD1	TRBV29-1	TRBJ1-3	CSVEGQSGNTIYF	TGCAGCGTTGAGGGACAGTCTGGAAACACCATATATTTT
once	.	TRBV4-3	TRBJ2-3	CASSQYKGGADTQYF	TGCGCCAGCAGCCAATACAAGGGGGGGGCAGATACGCAGTATTTT
.	TRBD1	TRBV4-1	TRBJ2-1	CASSPRDRGTDEQFF	TGCGCCAGCAGCCCGCGGGACAGGGGTACGGATGAGCAGTTCTTC
.	.	TRBV25-1	TRBJ1-4	CASSESLRDEKLFF	TGTGCCAGCAGTGAGTCCCTCAGGGATGAAAAACTGTTTTTT
.	TRBD1	TRBV5-1	TRBJ1-6	CASSLAGTGHNSPLHF	TGCGCCAGCAGCTTGGCTGGGACAGGTCATAATTCCCCCCTCCACTTT